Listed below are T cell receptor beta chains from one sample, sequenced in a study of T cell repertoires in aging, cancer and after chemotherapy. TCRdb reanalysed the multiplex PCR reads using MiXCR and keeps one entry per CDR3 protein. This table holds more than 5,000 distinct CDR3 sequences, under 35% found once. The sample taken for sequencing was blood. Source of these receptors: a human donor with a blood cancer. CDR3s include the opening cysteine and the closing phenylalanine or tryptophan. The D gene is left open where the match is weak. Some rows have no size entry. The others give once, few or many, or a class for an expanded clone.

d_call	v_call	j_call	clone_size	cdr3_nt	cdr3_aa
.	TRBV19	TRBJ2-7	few	TGTGCCACGTCCCAGGGTATTGGACGACTTTACGAGCAGTACTTC	CATSQGIGRLYEQYF
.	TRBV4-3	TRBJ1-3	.	TGCGCCAGCAGCCAAGATATCGGGCATGGAAACACCATATATTTT	CASSQDIGHGNTIYF
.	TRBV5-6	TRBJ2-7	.	TGTGCCAGCAGCTTGCGCCGGGAGCAGTACTTC	CASSLRREQYF
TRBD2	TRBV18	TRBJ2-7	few	TGTGCCAGCTCACCACCGGGCCTGGGAGGGTACGAGCAGTACTTC	CASSPPGLGGYEQYF
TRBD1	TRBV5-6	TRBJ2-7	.	TGTGCCAGCAGCTTGGGGCCGGGACAGGCCTCCTACGAGCAGTACTTC	CASSLGPGQASYEQYF
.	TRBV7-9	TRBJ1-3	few	TGTGCCAGCAGTTGGACCCGGGACACCATATATTTT	CASSWTRDTIYF
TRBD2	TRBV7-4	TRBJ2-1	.	TGTGCCAGCACCGGGGGAGGGACCGACAATGAGCAGTTCTTC	CASTGGGTDNEQFF
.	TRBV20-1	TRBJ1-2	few	TGCAGTGCTAGTCGGGGGGAAGGCTACACCTTC	CSASRGEGYTF
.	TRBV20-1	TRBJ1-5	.	TGCAGTGCTAGTGAGGAGGGTTGGGGCAATCAGCCCCAGCATTTT	CSASEEGWGNQPQHF
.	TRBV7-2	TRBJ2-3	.	TGTGCCAGCAGCGCTGGTTGGGGGGCAGATACGCAGTATTTT	CASSAGWGADTQYF
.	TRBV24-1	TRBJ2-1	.	TGTGCCACCAGTGATTGGGATGAGCAGTTCTTC	CATSDWDEQFF
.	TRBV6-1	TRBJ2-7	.	TGTGCCAGCAGTGTAACGGGGCGAAACGAGCAGTACTTC	CASSVTGRNEQYF
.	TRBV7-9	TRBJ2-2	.	TGTGCCAGCAGCTTGGCGCCGGCCGGGGAGCTGTTTTTT	CASSLAPAGELFF
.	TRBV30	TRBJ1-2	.	TGTGCCTGGAGTGGAGGCAGCTCGGGGTATGGCTACACCTTC	CAWSGGSSGYGYTF
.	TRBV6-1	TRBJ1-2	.	TGTGCCAGCAGCCGGGACGGACTCTATGGCTACACCTTC	CASSRDGLYGYTF
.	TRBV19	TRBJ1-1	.	TGTGCCAGTAGTATATTTGCAGGGCTCACTGAAGCTTTCTTT	CASSIFAGLTEAFF
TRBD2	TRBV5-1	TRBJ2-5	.	TGCGCCACCTCAAGGTCTAGCGGAGAGGGGACCCAGTACTTC	CATSRSSGEGTQYF
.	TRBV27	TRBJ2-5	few	TGTGCCAGCAGTGAGACTCAATCTCAAGAGACCCAGTACTTC	CASSETQSQETQYF
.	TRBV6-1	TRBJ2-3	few	TGTGCCACAACCTGGGTGCGCACAGATACGCAGTATTTT	CATTWVRTDTQYF
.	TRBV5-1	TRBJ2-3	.	TGCGCCAGCAGCTTCCTGGGGGGCACAGATACGCAGTATTTT	CASSFLGGTDTQYF
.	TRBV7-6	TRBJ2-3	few	TGTGCCAGCAGCTCGACCCCTCAGAGCACAGATACGCAGTATTTT	CASSSTPQSTDTQYF
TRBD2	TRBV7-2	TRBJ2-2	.	TGTGCCAGCAGCCCGGGACTAGCGGATGCGAACACCGGGGAGCTGTTTTTT	CASSPGLADANTGELFF
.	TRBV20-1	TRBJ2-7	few	TGCAGTGCTGAGACGGGGGGCAGCACCTACGAGCAGTACTTC	CSAETGGSTYEQYF
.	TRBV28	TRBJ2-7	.	TGTGCCAGCCGACCTTCGAAGGGGCAGACCTTC	CASRPSKGQTF
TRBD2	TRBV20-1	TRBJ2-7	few	TGCAGTGCTAGCGTAGGACTAGCGGGAGACGAGCAGTACTTC	CSASVGLAGDEQYF
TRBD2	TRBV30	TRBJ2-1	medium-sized	TGTGCCTGGAGTGGAAGCGGGGGTGAGCAGTTCTTC	CAWSGSGGEQFF
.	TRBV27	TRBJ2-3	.	TGTGCCAGCAGTTTTTGGGATGGCACAGATACGCAGTATTTT	CASSFWDGTDTQYF
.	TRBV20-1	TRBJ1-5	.	TGCAGTGCTAGAAGGGACGGGTCCCCCAATCAGCCCCAGCATTTT	CSARRDGSPNQPQHF
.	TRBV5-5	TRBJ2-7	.	TGTGCCAGCAGCTTGGGTCCGGGAGAGGGGTACGAGCAGTACTTC	CASSLGPGEGYEQYF
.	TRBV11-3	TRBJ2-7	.	TGTGCCAGCAGCTTTGGGGGTGGCTACGAGCAGTACTTC	CASSFGGGYEQYF
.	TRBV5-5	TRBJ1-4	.	TGTGCCAGCAGTCTAAACGACGGGGCGGGCGAAAAACTGTTTTTT	CASSLNDGAGEKLFF
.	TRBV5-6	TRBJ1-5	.	TGTGCCAGCAGCTTGTGGGGAAATCAGCCCCAGCATTTT	CASSLWGNQPQHF
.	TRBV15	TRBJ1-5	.	TGTGCCACCAGCAGCCGGGACCAGGGACAGCCCCAGCATTTT	CATSSRDQGQPQHF
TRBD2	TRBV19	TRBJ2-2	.	TGTGCCAGTAGTATCGGACTAGCGGGAGGGACGAACACCGGGGAGCTGTTTTTT	CASSIGLAGGTNTGELFF
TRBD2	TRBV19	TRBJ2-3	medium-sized	TGTGCCAGTATGGTCGGGACTAGGAGCACAGATACGCAGTATTTT	CASMVGTRSTDTQYF
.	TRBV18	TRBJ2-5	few	TGTGCCAGCTCACTCAACAGGGCGGGGACCCAGTACTTC	CASSLNRAGTQYF
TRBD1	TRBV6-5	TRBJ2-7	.	TGTGCCAGCAGTTACTCGGGGGACAGGTCCTACGAGCAGTACTTC	CASSYSGDRSYEQYF
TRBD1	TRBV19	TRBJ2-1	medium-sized	TGTGCCAGCGAGCAGACAGGGAGCCAAAATGAGCAGTTCTTC	CASEQTGSQNEQFF
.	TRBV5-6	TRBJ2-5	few	TGTGCCAGCAGCTTGGGCAGAGAGACCCAGTACTTC	CASSLGRETQYF
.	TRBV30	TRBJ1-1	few	TGTGCCTGGGGGACGTTTGTTCAAGCTTTCTTT	CAWGTFVQAFF
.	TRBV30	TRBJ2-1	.	TGTGCCAGTAGTTGGGACCCCTACAATAAGCAGTTCTTC	CASSWDPYNKQFF
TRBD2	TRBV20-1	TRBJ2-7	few	TGCAGTGCTCAAAAACGGGAGGGCAGGTACGAGCAGTACTTC	CSAQKREGRYEQYF
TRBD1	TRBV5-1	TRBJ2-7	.	TGCGCCAGCAGGGCAGGGGGCTCCTACGAGCAGTACTTC	CASRAGGSYEQYF
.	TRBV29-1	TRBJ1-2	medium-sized	TGCAGCGTTTACGGGATCCTTTATGGCTACACCTTC	CSVYGILYGYTF
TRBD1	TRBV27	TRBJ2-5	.	TGTGCCAGCAGTAGTGCCCGGACAGGGGGCGTAGAGACCCAGTACTTC	CASSSARTGGVETQYF
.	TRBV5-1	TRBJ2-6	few	TGCGCCAGCAGCCCGACAGACTCTGGGGCCAACGTCCTGACTTTC	CASSPTDSGANVLTF
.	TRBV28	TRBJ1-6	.	TGTGCCAGCAGTTGGGTAAAGGAGGGTTTATCCTATAATTCACCCCTCCACTTT	CASSWVKEGLSYNSPLHF
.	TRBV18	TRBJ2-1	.	TGTGCCAGCTCACAATCAAAACCGAATGAGCAGTTCTTC	CASSQSKPNEQFF
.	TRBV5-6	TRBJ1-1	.	TGTGCCAGCAGCTTGGGCGTCGGCGAAGCTTTCTTT	CASSLGVGEAFF
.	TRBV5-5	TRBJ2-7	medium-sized	TGTGCCAGCACCCCGGACGGAGTCTACGAGCAGTACTTC	CASTPDGVYEQYF
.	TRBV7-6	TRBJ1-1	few	TGCGCCAGCAGCCGTTCTATTGAGACTGAAGCTTTCTTT	CASSRSIETEAFF
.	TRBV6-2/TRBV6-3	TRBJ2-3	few	TGTGCCAGCAGTTATGGTAGGGTTTTTCGCACAGATACGCAGTATTTT	CASSYGRVFRTDTQYF
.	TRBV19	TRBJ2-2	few	TGTGCCAGTAGTATGGGGACAATGACCGGGGAGCTGTTTTTT	CASSMGTMTGELFF
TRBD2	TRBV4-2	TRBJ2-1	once	TGTGCCAGCAGCCCCCGTCCGCGGGGGGCCTATATAACCTACAATGAGCAGTTCTTC	CASSPRPRGAYITYNEQFF
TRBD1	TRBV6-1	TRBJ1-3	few	TGTGCCAGCAGCAGGACAGGGTTTTCTGGAAACACCATATATTTT	CASSRTGFSGNTIYF
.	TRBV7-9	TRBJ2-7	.	TGTGCCAGCAGCTTAGGGGTCTACGAGCAGTACTTC	CASSLGVYEQYF
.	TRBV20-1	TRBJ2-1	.	TGCAGTGCGAACGTCCCACTAGCTCCAGAGTTCTTC	CSANVPLAPEFF
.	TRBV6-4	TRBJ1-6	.	TGTGCCAGCAGTGACGGAGGCTCGTCCCTCCACTTT	CASSDGGSSLHF
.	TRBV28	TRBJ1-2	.	TGTGCCAGCAGTTTTTATTACACTGACTATGGCTACACCTTC	CASSFYYTDYGYTF
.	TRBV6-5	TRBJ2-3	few	TGTGCCAGCAGTTCTTCCGACTCTTCAGATACGCAGTATTTT	CASSSSDSSDTQYF